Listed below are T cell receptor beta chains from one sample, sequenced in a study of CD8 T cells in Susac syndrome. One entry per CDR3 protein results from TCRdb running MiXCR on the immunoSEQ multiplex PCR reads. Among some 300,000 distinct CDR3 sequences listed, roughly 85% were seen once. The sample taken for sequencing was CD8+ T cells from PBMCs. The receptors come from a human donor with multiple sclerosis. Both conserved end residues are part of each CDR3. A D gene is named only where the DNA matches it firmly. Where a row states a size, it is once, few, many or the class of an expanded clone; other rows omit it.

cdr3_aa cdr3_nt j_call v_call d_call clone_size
CASSWSDSNQPQHF TGTGCCAGCAGCTGGTCCGATAGCAATCAGCCCCAGCATTTT TRBJ1-5 TRBV7-2 . .
CASSEATSGRHEQFF TGTGCCAGCAGCGAGGCGACTAGCGGGAGGCATGAGCAGTTCTTC TRBJ2-1 TRBV7-9 TRBD2 .
CATSRAGVGTEAFF TGTGCCACCAGCAGAGCTGGGGTCGGCACTGAAGCTTTCTTT TRBJ1-1 TRBV15 . .
CASSQRLQGDTEAFF TGCGCCAGCAGCCAACGGTTGCAGGGTGACACTGAAGCTTTCTTT TRBJ1-1 TRBV4-3 . .
CASSLFSGLDQPQHF TGTGCCAGCAGCTTATTCTCAGGGTTAGATCAGCCCCAGCATTTT TRBJ1-5 TRBV5-8 . .
CASSYDPGGSMNTEAFF TGTGCCAGCAGTTACGATCCAGGGGGAAGCATGAACACTGAAGCTTTCTTT TRBJ1-1 TRBV6-5 TRBD1 once
CASSYRDRRYDTQYF TGTGCCAGCAGCTACCGGGACAGGAGGTACGATACGCAGTATTTT TRBJ2-3 TRBV7-2 TRBD1 once
CASSYPSGGTYNEQFF TGTGCCAGCAGTTACCCCTCAGGGGGAACCTACAATGAGCAGTTCTTC TRBJ2-1 TRBV6-5 TRBD1 once
CASSSPSGTSINTGELFF TGTGCCAGCAGTTCACCTTCCGGGACTAGCATTAACACCGGGGAGCTGTTTTTT TRBJ2-2 TRBV28 TRBD2 .
CAKRGTSGTNEQFF TGCGCCAAAAGGGGGACTAGCGGAACGAATGAGCAGTTCTTC TRBJ2-1 TRBV4-3 TRBD2 few
CASSQVPQINYGYTF TGTGCCAGCAGCCAAGTCCCCCAGATAAACTATGGCTACACCTTC TRBJ1-2 TRBV4-2 . .
CASSPRGGGDEQFF TGTGCCAGCAGCCCCCGGGGGGGAGGGGATGAGCAGTTCTTC TRBJ2-1 TRBV9 TRBD2 once
CASSYSTGYGNTIYF TGTGCCAGCAGTTACTCGACAGGGTACGGAAACACCATATATTTT TRBJ1-3 TRBV6-5 TRBD1 .
CASSPTGTSGIEQFF TGTGCCAGCAGCCCCACGGGGACTAGCGGGATAGAGCAGTTCTTC TRBJ2-1 TRBV11-3 TRBD2 once
CASRAPGGDQPQHF TGCGCCAGCAGAGCCCCAGGGGGAGATCAGCCCCAGCATTTT TRBJ1-5 TRBV10-2 TRBD1 .
CASSSLLRGTDTQYF TGTGCCAGCAGTTCCCTGCTCAGGGGCACAGATACGCAGTATTTT TRBJ2-3 TRBV27 . .
CASSAISGQSTYEQYF TGTGCCAGCAGCGCCATTAGCGGGCAGAGCACCTACGAGCAGTACTTC TRBJ2-7 TRBV5-6 TRBD2 few
CASSTRRSENTGELFF TGTGCCAGTAGTACAAGGAGGTCCGAGAACACCGGGGAGCTGTTTTTT TRBJ2-2 TRBV19 . once
CASSEFGQGAKETQYF TGTGCCAGCAGTGAATTCGGACAGGGGGCTAAAGAGACCCAGTACTTC TRBJ2-5 TRBV25-1 TRBD1 .
CASSPLSGGSGTGELFF TGTGCCAGCAGCCCCCTGTCGGGCGGGAGTGGCACCGGGGAGCTGTTTTTT TRBJ2-2 TRBV5-6 TRBD2 .
CASSYAGAEAFF TGTGCCAGCAGCTACGCGGGGGCGGAAGCTTTCTTT TRBJ1-1 TRBV27 . .
CSARDESRVWYTQYF TGCAGTGCTAGAGATGAGTCCCGGGTTTGGTATACGCAGTATTTT TRBJ2-3 TRBV20-1 . .
CASSRPPGGVYGYTF TGCGCCAGCAGCCGACCCCCCGGGGGTGTCTATGGCTACACCTTC TRBJ1-2 TRBV4-1 . .
CASLAGGFEQFF TGTGCCAGCCTGGCGGGAGGTTTTGAGCAGTTCTTC TRBJ2-1 TRBV7-9 TRBD2 .
CASSDRGRTNEKLFF TGTGCCAGCAGTGACAGGGGGAGGACTAATGAAAAACTGTTTTTT TRBJ1-4 TRBV12-3/TRBV12-4 TRBD1 .
CASSYVQGREQYF TGTGCCAGCAGTTACGTCCAGGGACGCGAGCAGTACTTC TRBJ2-7 TRBV6-5 . .
CATSRVTGVGHEQYF TGTGCCACCAGCAGAGTGACAGGGGTGGGCCACGAGCAGTACTTC TRBJ2-7 TRBV15 TRBD1 .
CSAREDNEQFF TGCAGTGCTAGAGAGGACAATGAGCAGTTCTTC TRBJ2-1 TRBV20-1 . once
CASNIYGTGDEKLFF TGTGCCAGCAATATATACGGGACAGGGGATGAAAAACTGTTTTTT TRBJ1-4 TRBV6-6 TRBD1 .
CASSLSESYNEQFF TGTGCCAGCAGTTTATCGGAGTCGTACAATGAGCAGTTCTTC TRBJ2-1 TRBV27 . .
CASSWTGDSATNEKLFF TGCGCCAGCAGCTGGACAGGGGATTCGGCAACTAATGAAAAACTGTTTTTT TRBJ1-4 TRBV5-1 TRBD1 once
CASSQGVQADTQYF TGCGCCAGCAGCCAAGGGGTCCAAGCCGATACGCAGTATTTT TRBJ2-3 TRBV4-1 . .
CAWSVGGPLYEQYF TGTGCCTGGAGTGTAGGGGGTCCCCTATACGAGCAGTACTTC TRBJ2-7 TRBV30 . .
CASSQEEIGTSVNEQFF TGTGCCAGCAGCCAAGAAGAAATCGGGACTAGCGTCAATGAGCAGTTCTTC TRBJ2-1 TRBV14 TRBD2 .
CASSHSLAVNTGELFF TGCGCCAGCAGCCACTCCCTAGCGGTTAACACCGGGGAGCTGTTTTTT TRBJ2-2 TRBV4-3 TRBD2 .
CASSVRGETQYF TGTGCCAGCAGCGTACGCGGGGAGACCCAGTACTTC TRBJ2-5 TRBV7-2 . .
CSGLAGEQYF TGCAGCGGCTTAGCGGGAGAGCAGTACTTC TRBJ2-7 TRBV29-1 TRBD2 .
CASSLEENTQYF TGCGCCAGCAGCTTGGAAGAGAATACGCAGTATTTT TRBJ2-3 TRBV5-1 . .
CASSYSGEGSTEAFF TGTGCCAGCAGTTACTCGGGCGAGGGGAGCACTGAAGCTTTCTTT TRBJ1-1 TRBV6-6 . .
CASSPRLRSYNEQFF TGTGCCAGTAGTCCGCGTCTCCGCTCCTACAATGAGCAGTTCTTC TRBJ2-1 TRBV19 . few
CATSGPRQLAGATGELFF TGTGCCACCAGTGGACCACGACAGCTAGCGGGAGCCACCGGGGAGCTGTTTTTT TRBJ2-2 TRBV24-1 TRBD2 .
CASSGLGTGHGYTF TGTGCCAGCAGTGGATTGGGGACAGGGCACGGCTACACCTTC TRBJ1-2 TRBV6-5 TRBD1 .
CASSLLGGRADEQFF TGTGCCAGCAGCTTATTGGGCGGGAGGGCGGATGAGCAGTTCTTC TRBJ2-1 TRBV7-9 TRBD2 .
CASSLLPGAPGEQYF TGTGCCAGCAGCTTACTTCCAGGGGCCCCGGGCGAGCAGTACTTC TRBJ2-7 TRBV7-3 . .
CASSSSGTRKNIQYF TGTGCCAGCAGCTCATCCGGGACTAGGAAAAACATTCAGTACTTC TRBJ2-4 TRBV7-9 TRBD2 .
CASSQDAGTSGRGFYNEQFF TGCGCCAGCAGCCAAGACGCCGGGACTAGCGGGAGAGGCTTCTACAATGAGCAGTTCTTC TRBJ2-1 TRBV4-3 TRBD2 .
CASSYLSESTEAFF TGTGCCAGCAGTTACCTATCAGAGAGCACTGAAGCTTTCTTT TRBJ1-1 TRBV6-5 . .
CASSIEEAYEQYF TGTGCCAGTAGTATAGAGGAAGCCTACGAGCAGTACTTC TRBJ2-7 TRBV19 . .
CASSEIGFEAFF TGTGCCAGCAGTGAAATAGGGTTCGAAGCTTTCTTT TRBJ1-1 TRBV2 . .
CSARELVMISYNEQFF TGCAGTGCTAGGGAGCTTGTGATGATCTCCTACAATGAGCAGTTCTTC TRBJ2-1 TRBV20-1 . .
CASSLVWSNEQFF TGTGCCAGCAGTTTGGTTTGGTCCAATGAGCAGTTCTTC TRBJ2-1 TRBV28 . once
CSVRQPNTGELFF TGCAGCGTGCGACAGCCTAACACCGGGGAGCTGTTTTTT TRBJ2-2 TRBV29-1 . .
CASSYGSSTVYAEQYF TGTGCCAGCAGTTACGGTTCATCGACCGTCTATGCCGAGCAGTACTTC TRBJ2-7 TRBV6-6 . .
CASSAPLAGQETQYF TGTGCCAGCAGTGCGCCACTAGCGGGACAAGAGACCCAGTACTTC TRBJ2-5 TRBV6-6 TRBD2 .
CASSPQGNQPQHF TGTGCCAGCAGCCCACAGGGGAATCAGCCCCAGCATTTT TRBJ1-5 TRBV25-1 TRBD1 .